The 26 T cell receptor beta chains presented below share a single source sample, sequenced in a study of T cells after yellow fever vaccination (dated by TCRdb to between 2018 and 2021). This sample's treatment or condition label indicates: live attenuated yellow fever vaccine strain. Library preparation was by 5' RACE. For sequencing, an Illumina HiSeq 2500 was employed. The public reads were reanalyzed by TCRdb: fastp trimming at Q25, MiXCR alignment, in-frame beta chains only. Each record represents a unique CDR3 protein, reported with the most common genes and DNA among its rows. This sample gives 70,000 or so distinct CDR3 sequences in total; approximately 5% of them show up just once. The top ten clonotypes cover about 2% of the sample. The source was CD4+ T cells sorted from PBMCs, collected around 15 days after the first yellow fever vaccination. These receptors were collected from a man aged 18 to 30 who received the YFV17D yellow fever vaccine.

This clonotype came up many times. The CDR3 DNA is TGCAGTGCACCGGACAGCCGAGCCTCCACTGAAGCTTTCTTT. Translating gives CSAPDSRASTEAFF. The chain joins TRBV20-1 to TRBJ1-1; maybe TRBD1 (6 bases). The CDR3 covers 14 residues. CDR1 is DFQATT, CDR2 SNEGSKA, per germline (reference sequence). V was cut by 6 bases and J by 4 bases, with 18 bases left in between.

This clonotype was seen repeatedly, ten times or more. The J gene is TRBJ2-1, the V gene TRBV9, with 9 bases matching TRBD2. The CDR3 has 15 residues. The germline V gene encodes CDR1 SGDLS and CDR2 YYNGEE. Trimming removed 2 bases from V and 6 bases from J; junction bases left unmatched: 6. DNA of the CDR3: TGTGCCAGCAGCGTTGGCGGGGGGGCCGCCAATGAGCAGTTCTTC. Protein: CASSVGGGAANEQFF.

There are many counts of this clonotype. The V call is TRBV10-1, the J call TRBJ2-3; a possible D gene is TRBD2 (6 bases). Germline CDR1 WNHNN, CDR2 SYGVQD (reference sequence). This CDR3 spans 18 amino acids. V gave up 0 bases and J gave up 0 bases, with 16 bases separating them. The CDR3 DNA follows: TGCGCCAGCAGTGAGTCGACGGGGGTTATTTCTAGCACAGATACGCAGTATTTT. Its protein is CASSESTGVISSTDTQYF.

This clonotype was detected many times. The genes are TRBV3-1 and TRBJ2-4; D tentatively fits TRBD1 or TRBD2 (5 bases each). The CDR3 totals 16 residues. The germline V gene has CDR1 LGHDT and CDR2 YNNKEL (reference sequence). V was clipped by 0 bases and J by 6 bases, with 15 bases between them. The CDR3 DNA reads TGTGCCAGCAGCCAAGATCCGGGGCCGAGGGGAAACATTCAGTACTTC. It specifies CASSQDPGPRGNIQYF.

Many counts were recorded for this clonotype. V and J are TRBV20-1 and TRBJ2-5, with D tentatively TRBD1 or TRBD2 (5 bases each). The germline V gene encodes CDR1 DFQATT and CDR2 SNEGSKA (reference sequence). V was cut by 0 bases and J by 1 base, with 9 bases left in between. The CDR3 totals 14 residues. The CDR3 DNA sequence: TGCAGTGCTAGAGAGGGACGGATCCAAGAGACCCAGTACTTC. Translated: CSAREGRIQETQYF.

This clonotype was found many times. The chain uses TRBV2 and TRBJ2-7; D gene unclear. V was pared by 7 bases and J by 6 bases, with 4 bases between. The CDR3 consists of 9 residues. Germline lookup yields CDR1 SNHLY and CDR2 FYNNEI. The CDR3 coding sequence is TGTGCCAGCAACGGCGAGCAGTACTTC. Its protein product is CASNGEQYF.

Many counts were recorded for this clonotype. J is TRBJ1-3 and V is TRBV19, with D hard to call. Germline V gene sequence: CDR1 LNHDA, CDR2 SQIVND (reference sequence). The CDR3 covers 16 residues. Trimming cost V 1 base and J 0 bases, with 10 bases left between them. The CDR3 protein is CASSIVRGSSGNTIYF. The CDR3 DNA is TGTGCCAGTAGTATAGTCCGGGGTAGCTCTGGAAACACCATATATTTT.

This clonotype has at least ten counts. This sequence joins TRBV7-2 and TRBJ2-1, with 8 bases lining up with TRBD2. Trimming took 6 bases from V and 5 from J; bases not matched to a gene: 12. Per germline, CDR1 SGHTA and CDR2 FQGNSA. The CDR3 extends over 16 amino acids. DNA for the CDR3: TGTGCCAGCAGACAATACAGCGGGGGCGTCGACAATGAGCAGTTCTTC. It encodes CASRQYSGGVDNEQFF.

This clonotype was counted ten times or more. The chain joins TRBV11-2 to TRBJ1-1, with a possible D match to TRBD1 (5 bases). With 1 base removed from V and 1 base from J, the gap between germline ends came to 7 bases. This CDR3 spans 14 amino acids. The germline CDR1 and CDR2 sequences are SGHAT and FQNNGV. In nucleotides, the CDR3 is TGTGCCAGCAGCTTAGGACAGTCGAACACTGAAGCTTTCTTT. As protein: CASSLGQSNTEAFF.

In this sample, this clonotype turned up many times. A read error may explain this, as a much larger clone is one base away. The chain recombines TRBV5-4 with TRBJ1-1, with D perhaps matching TRBD1 (5 bases). V was clipped by 2 bases and J by 3 bases, with 8 bases between them. This CDR3 has 13 residues. CDR1 SGHNT and CDR2 YYREEE come from the germline V gene (reference sequence). The CDR3 bases are TGTGCCAGCAGCTTAGGGGCGTACACTGAAGCTTTCTTT. Residues: CASSLGAYTEAFF.

At least ten counts were recorded for this clonotype. The chain employs TRBV7-2 and TRBJ2-1; 7 bases match TRBD1. The CDR3 totals 15 residues. V shed 6 bases, J shed 4 bases, and the junction held 9 bases outside the gene matches. Germline assignment: CDR1 SGHTA and CDR2 FQGNSA. CDR3 DNA: TGTGCCAGCAGAATAACCGGGACAGATTACAATGAGCAGTTCTTC. It yields the protein CASRITGTDYNEQFF.

Of note for this clonotype: This may be a read error: a much more frequent sequence differs by one nucleotide. The chain couples TRBV10-3 to TRBJ1-1; tentative D call: TRBD1 (5 bases). Trimming pared 10 bases from V and 4 bases from J, leaving 28 bases between. CDR3 length: 17 residues. In germline, CDR1 is ENHRY, CDR2 SYGVKD. This CDR3 reads CATQFGRVRGGFTEAFF. The DNA of the CDR3 is TGTGCCACCCAATTCGGCCGTGTCCGGGGCGGATTCACTGAAGCTTTCTTT.

This clonotype has a count of ten or more. DNA for the CDR3: TGTGCCAGCAGCCAAAACTATGGCTACACCTTC. Its protein product is CASSQNYGYTF. The chain is built from TRBV3-1 and TRBJ1-2; D is unresolved. This CDR3 region has 11 residues. Trimming removed 2 bases at V and 2 bases at J, with 0 bases between. CDR1 and CDR2 from the germline V gene are LGHDT and YNNKEL (reference sequence).

On this clonotype itself: This may arise from a read error, as a much more abundant clone is one base away. This chain links TRBV5-1 with TRBJ2-5; 8 bases line up with TRBD2. Looked up from germline, CDR1 is SGHRS and CDR2 is YFSETQ. The CDR3 runs to 15 residues. The CDR3 loop is CASSLGSGDQESQYF. The CDR3 bases are TGCGCCAGCAGCTTGGGTAGCGGGGATCAAGAGTCCCAGTACTTC. Together with reference TRBV5-1 and TRBJ2-5, the CDR3 gives the full variable domain: KAGVTQTPRYLIKTRGQQVTLSCSPISGHRSVSWYQQTPGQGLQFLFEYFSETQRNKGNFPGRFSGRQFSNSRSEMNVSTLELGDSALYLCASSLGSGDQESQYFGPGTRLLVL.

The sample holds many counts of this clonotype. J is TRBJ2-2 and V is TRBV4-1; unclear D gene. Germline assignment: CDR1 MGHRA and CDR2 YSYEKL. Trimming took 0 bases from V and 2 from J, leaving 13 bases between them. The CDR3 extends over 17 amino acids. CDR3 residues: CASSQDRTGSNTGELFF. CDR3 sequence (DNA): TGCGCCAGCAGCCAAGATAGAACCGGCAGCAACACCGGGGAGCTGTTTTTT.

The V gene is TRBV7-2, the J gene TRBJ2-7; unclear D gene. V was cut by 2 bases and J by 3 bases, with 20 bases left in between. Looked up from germline, CDR1 is SGHTA and CDR2 is FQGNSA. The CDR3 is 17 residues long. DNA of the CDR3: TGTGCCAGCAGCTTAATGATCGTGGGCCCCTCTAACTACGAGCAGTACTTC. Amino acids: CASSLMIVGPSNYEQYF.

At least ten counts were recorded for this clonotype. J is TRBJ1-5 and V is TRBV12-3 or TRBV12-4; D may be TRBD1 (5 bases). Trimming stripped 6 bases from V and 2 bases from J, with 17 bases between. The CDR3 sequence is 16 residues long. The CDR3 sequence is CASSHATTGGNQPQHF. CDR3 DNA: TGTGCCAGCAGCCACGCCACGACGGGGGGCAATCAGCCCCAGCATTTT.

This clonotype occurred many times. The chain has TRBV4-1 and TRBJ1-6; the D is unclear. The CDR3 loop spans 14 amino acids. Germline CDR1 and CDR2: MGHRA and YSYEKL. The V gene lost 4 bases and the J gene lost 9 bases, with 13 bases spanning the gap. The CDR3 protein is CASSLPRRASPLHF. In nucleotides, the CDR3 is TGCGCCAGCAGCCTCCCTCGGCGAGCTTCACCCCTCCACTTT.

Only a few counts were recorded for this clonotype. V usage is TRBV20-1 and J usage is TRBJ1-2, with D hard to call. Trimming took 3 bases from V and 7 from J, leaving 15 bases between them. The CDR3 contains 13 residues. The germline V gene encodes CDR1 DFQATT and CDR2 SNEGSKA (reference sequence). DNA for the CDR3: TGCAGTGCTAGTTCTGGGGTTCAGGTTGGCTACACCTTC. It codes for CSASSGVQVGYTF.

About this clonotype itself: One base away lies a much larger clone, so this may be a sequencing read error. V gene TRBV7-9 combines with J gene TRBJ1-2; the D gene is possibly TRBD1 (5 bases). Germline V gene sequence: CDR1 SEHNR, CDR2 FQNEAQ (reference sequence). The CDR3 runs 13 residues. Trimming shortened V by 9 bases and J by 4 bases, and 15 bases separated the two germline ends. CDR3 residues: CARSAGQRYGYTF. The CDR3 DNA reads as TGTGCCAGGAGCGCAGGGCAGCGCTATGGCTACACCTTC.

This clonotype came up many times. The chain joins TRBV29-1 to TRBJ2-7; 8 bases are a match to TRBD1. The V segment lost 7 bases and the J segment 2 bases; nucleotides outside the gene matches: 7. This CDR3 spans 13 amino acids. Germline CDR1 SQVTM, CDR2 ANQGSEA. CDR3 DNA sequence: TGCAGCGCTCAGGACAGGGTCACCTACGAGCAGTACGTC. Translated: CSAQDRVTYEQYV.

This clonotype was observed many times. V usage is TRBV5-1 and J usage is TRBJ2-5; D unresolved. This CDR3 spans 15 amino acids. CDR1 and CDR2 from the germline V gene are SGHRS and YFSETQ. The V and J ends lost 0 bases and 2 bases respectively, with 11 bases between them. CDR3 DNA: TGCGCCAGCAGCTTGGACGCCACTTATCAAGAGACCCAGTACTTC. It specifies CASSLDATYQETQYF.

This clonotype occurred many times. V and J are TRBV4-3 and TRBJ2-3, with 8 nucleotides matching TRBD2. V was clipped by 1 base and J by 0 bases; unmatched bases: 6. Per germline, CDR1 LGHNA and CDR2 YSLEER. This CDR3 spans 17 amino acids. The CDR3 DNA reads as TGCGCCAGCAGCCAAGGGGCTAGCGGGTTTAGCACAGATACGCAGTATTTT. Protein product: CASSQGASGFSTDTQYF.

There are a few counts of this clonotype. The V and J genes are TRBV7-2 and TRBJ1-4; tentatively, D is TRBD1 (5 bases). The CDR3 length is 16 residues. Trimming removed 5 bases at V and 8 bases at J, with 21 bases between. From germline, CDR1 is SGHTA and CDR2 FQGNSA. In DNA form, the CDR3 reads TGTGCCAGCAGCCCGAGCGGGGCAGGGCGGTGGGAAAAACTGTTTTTT. Its protein product is CASSPSGAGRWEKLFF.

The sample holds many counts of this clonotype. This chain joins TRBV5-1 and TRBJ1-2; TRBD1 might be the D (5 bases). CDR3 size: 15 residues. Germline V gene data show CDR1 as SGHRS and CDR2 as YFSETQ. V lost 0 bases and J lost 0, with 9 bases in between. This CDR3 reads CASSLEPTANYGYTF. Here the CDR3 DNA reads TGCGCCAGCAGCTTGGAGCCGACAGCTAACTATGGCTACACCTTC.

This clonotype was picked up many times. The chain couples TRBV11-2 to TRBJ1-1, with no clear D. The CDR3 has 13 amino acids. Germline V gene data show CDR1 as SGHAT and CDR2 as FQNNGV. Trimming removed 1 base from V and 5 bases from J, with 8 bases in between. CDR3 in amino acids: CASSLVEGTEAFF. DNA of the CDR3: TGTGCCAGCAGCTTAGTAGAGGGTACTGAAGCTTTCTTT.